This T cell receptor beta chain was identified in a study of blood T cell repertoires in COVID-19. Study overall: Italy, Spain and the United States were the sources of the convalescent and acute COVID-19 samples. Nucleic acid was either cDNA or gDNA, and it came from T cells, B-cell-depleted T cells, or PBMCs.

Methods used by the authors: Amplifying reference gene primers gave estimates of nucleated cell counts. The repertoire was sequenced with immunoSEQ multiplex PCR; TCRdb's copy has only in-frame clones and lacks some. The V and J calls and clone size were taken over from that table, and D and trimming were inferred from the DNA. The sample lists about 200,000 clones; 89% were seen once. The CDR3 runs to 17 residues. CDR1 and CDR2 (germline): SGHVS, FQNEAQ. Between the trimmed V and J ends, which lost 4 bases and 1 base, there was a span of 16 bases. V and J are TRBV7-8 and TRBJ2-2, with a possible D match to TRBD1 (6 bases). This clonotype originated in a man aged 40-49 years with acute or convalescent COVID-19. Sample: peripheral blood. DNA for the CDR3: TGTGCCAGCAGCTCCCTCGGTAGCAGGGGGAACACCGGGGAGCTGTTTTTT. It specifies CASSSLGSRGNTGELFF.